What follows are 5 T cell receptor beta chains derived from one specimen sequenced in a study of a mutant IDH1 vaccine in newly diagnosed glioma. Some clones are missing from TCRdb's copy, which holds only in-frame ones; the method was immunoSEQ multiplex PCR. The profile shows 45,000 or so clones, 80% to 85% of them singletons. These receptors' targets are unknown. Noted time point: week 35, safety follow-up. One vaccine dose held 300 ug of mutant IDH1 20-mer peptide and came with topical imiquimod. This specimen was PBMCs, taken from a glioma patient whose treatment included an IDH1 peptide vaccine. The source of these receptors is a woman in her thirties or forties with glioma. Some clones in this sample may be carry-over from other donors' samples.

The genes are TRBV25-1 and TRBJ1-4; D perhaps matches TRBD1 (6 bases). Trimming pared 2 bases from V and 8 bases from J, leaving 15 bases between. There are 15 residues in the CDR3. The germline V gene encodes CDR1 MGHDK and CDR2 SYGVNS. The CDR3 sequence is CASSESGTRGEKLFF. Here the CDR3 DNA reads TGTGCCAGCAGTGAAAGCGGGACAAGGGGAGAAAAACTGTTTTTT.

The V and J genes are TRBV9 and TRBJ1-3; D is uncertain. Trimming stripped 0 bases from V and 8 bases from J, with 15 bases between. The CDR3 runs 15 residues. Germline CDR1 reads SGDLS; CDR2 reads YYNGEE. The CDR3 loop is CASSVANQPADTIYF. The CDR3 nucleotides read TGTGCCAGCAGCGTAGCTAACCAGCCGGCAGACACCATATATTTT.

J is TRBJ1-1 and V is TRBV21-1. TRBV21-1 is flagged as a pseudogene. This CDR3 region has 14 residues. The CDR3: CASSLKSSVTEAFF. The CDR3 nucleotides read TGTGCCAGCAGCTTGAAAAGTTCGGTCACTGAAGCTTTCTTT.

The genes are TRBV4-3 and TRBJ2-6; D is undetermined. This CDR3 has 17 amino acids. The ends were cut back, 0 bases at V and 4 bases at J, with 13 bases in the middle. Germline values: CDR1 LGHNA, CDR2 YSLEER. The CDR3 DNA sequence: TGCGCCAGCAGCCAAGAAGCAGCCGAGCTAGGGGCCAACGTCCTGACTTTC. It yields the protein CASSQEAAELGANVLTF.

This clone was counted once. V gene TRBV5-1 combines with J gene TRBJ2-1; 8 positions agree with TRBD2. This CDR3 comprises 14 residues. Germline V gene data show CDR1 as SGHRS and CDR2 as YFSETQ. Trimming took 3 bases from V and 7 from J; bases not matched to a gene: 6. CDR3 DNA: TGCGCCAGCAGCTACGGCGGGAGGTCAAATGAGCAGTTCTTC. It yields the protein CASSYGGRSNEQFF.